This T cell receptor beta chain was identified during a study of T cells in Graves' hyperthyroidism and ophthalmopathy. Disease duration under 2 months; hyperthyroidism patients were aged 18 to 65. TCR beta CDR3 regions were amplified from RNA. HTBI primers drove first-round RT-PCR of the TCR CDR3. In TCRdb, the multiplex PCR reads were re-called with MiXCR into one record per CDR3 protein. The data contain about 200,000 distinct CDR3 sequences, around 17% of them singletons. V was clipped by 6 bases and J by 1 base, with 13 bases between them. The CDR3 runs to 14 residues. In germline, CDR1 is SGDLS, CDR2 YYNGEE. This clonotype has ten or more counts.

What was sequenced was blood. This sequence joins TRBV9 and TRBJ1-1; D is perhaps TRBD1 (5 bases). The clonotype comes from a man between 35 and 55 years old with Graves' hyperthyroidism. CDR3 bases: TGTGCCAGCACCATCTCTGGGGGGAACACTGAAGCTTTCTTT. Its translation: CASTISGGNTEAFF.